What follows describes a single T cell receptor beta chain. Its antigen is undetermined. The sample is drawn from a study of cytomegalovirus exposure and HLA in healthy donors. Study-level results: It was reported in a later analysis that an Asian-associated ancestry cluster showed fewer N-insertions than the roughly 620-donor mean. As confirmed in vitro, three CMV-associated chains were specific for CMV antigens. Using the classifier, cytomegalovirus status was reportedly diagnosed with high specificity and sensitivity.

The PCR used 60 Vbeta and 13 Jbeta primers. In the authors' workflow: In a later analysis, some 80 million unique TCR beta chains included roughly 11 million shared by two or more donors. Data came from immunoSEQ multiplex PCR; TCRdb stores just in-frame clones and leaves some out. V, J and clone size are taken as reported in that table, and D and trimming were inferred from the DNA itself. The sample records 140,000 to 150,000 clones, about 10% being singletons. This CDR3 comprises 17 residues. J was trimmed by 6 bases and V by 5 bases; bases with no gene match: 14. Looked up from germline, CDR1 is KGHSH and CDR2 is LQKENI.

The chain uses TRBV18 and TRBJ2-2, with 8 bases identical to TRBD1. This TCR came from a man aged 45-65 years in good health and CMV-seronegative. The sequenced sample consisted of PBMCs. DNA for the CDR3: TGTGCCAGCTCAGCATTGTCCGGGACAGGAGTTTCCGGGGAGCTGTTTTTT. Its translation is CASSALSGTGVSGELFF.